This is a list of T cell receptor beta chains from one sample in a study of technical replicates of blood from a few donors. Clones were sequenced by immunoSEQ multiplex PCR, and TCRdb holds only the in-frame ones, with some missing. The sample lists approximately 18,000 clones, over 75% occurring once. The source material was PBMCs. The receptors come from a human donor in good health. Some clones in this sample may be carry-over from other donors' samples. CDR3s include the opening cysteine and the closing phenylalanine or tryptophan. Each record gives: V gene, J gene, clone size, D gene, CDR3 DNA, CDR3 protein. D genes are given only for firm matches. A clone size is listed for some rows: how often the clone was seen (once, few, many), or a class if it is expanded.

>TRBV7-2|TRBJ1-1|few|.
TGTGCCAGCAGCTTCCGGGGTTCCCCTGAAGCTTTCTTT
CASSFRGSPEAFF
>TRBV29-1|TRBJ1-1|once|.
TGCAGCGTTGGGGGGGGTGAATATCACACTGAAGCTTTCTTT
CSVGGGEYHTEAFF
>TRBV11-2|TRBJ2-7|.|TRBD2
TGTGCCAGCGGACCCCCGCAGACTAGCGGAGTCCCCTACTTC
CASGPPQTSGVPYF
>TRBV11-2|TRBJ2-7|once|.
TGTGCCAGCAGCTTTAGCACCTACGAGCAGTACTTC
CASSFSTYEQYF
>TRBV27|TRBJ2-7|.|TRBD2
TGTGCCAGCAGTTTGACTAGCGGGTGGCCCTACGAGCAGTACTTC
CASSLTSGWPYEQYF
>TRBV7-2|TRBJ2-7|.|TRBD2
TGTGCCAGCAGCTTTAGAGGGAGGGCCGCCTACGAGCAGTACTTC
CASSFRGRAAYEQYF
>TRBV13|TRBJ2-7|.|TRBD2
TGTGCCAGCAGCTTCTCGGGAGCGGGGAACTACGAGCAGTACTTC
CASSFSGAGNYEQYF
>TRBV5-1|TRBJ2-7|.|.
TGCGCCAGTGGCTGGGCTCACAAGCAGTACTTC
CASGWAHKQYF
>TRBV5-8|TRBJ2-3|.|TRBD1
TGTGCCAGCAGCTCCGCGGGACAGGAAAGCACAGATACGCAGTATTTT
CASSSAGQESTDTQYF
>TRBV5-5|TRBJ2-7|.|.
TGTGCCAGCAGCTTTCTCTACGAGCAGTACTTC
CASSFLYEQYF
>TRBV21-1|TRBJ2-7|once|.
TGTGCCAGCAGCCCGGGACTAGCGGGATTCTACGAGCAGTACTTC
CASSPGLAGFYEQYF
>TRBV7-9|TRBJ2-1|.|TRBD2
TGTGCCAGCAGCCCCCGGGGTAGCGGGAGCAATGAGCAGTTCTTC
CASSPRGSGSNEQFF
>TRBV6-1|TRBJ2-7|.|TRBD2
TGTGCCAGCAGGCGGACTAGCGGGAGGTCCTACGAGCAGTACTTC
CASRRTSGRSYEQYF
>TRBV19|TRBJ1-6|.|TRBD1
TGTGCCAGTAGTACTCGACAGGGAGGTGATTCACCCCTCCACTTT
CASSTRQGGDSPLHF